The 26 T cell receptor beta chains given below trace back to one sample, sequenced in a study of early T cells in non-severe SARS-CoV-2 infection. TCRdb redid the calling of the 5' RACE reads with MiXCR, one entry per CDR3 protein. This table has 50,000 to 65,000 distinct CDR3 sequences, roughly 14% appearing once. The sample was whole blood. All receptors come from an adult who was a healthcare worker with PCR-confirmed SARS-CoV-2 infection or an uninfected control (not recorded which).

The chain is built from TRBV6-2 or TRBV6-3 and TRBJ2-2, with TRBD1 identical over 7 bases. V gave up 4 bases and J gave up 4 bases; unmatched junction bases: 6. The length of the CDR3 is 15 residues. The germline CDR1 and CDR2 sequences are MNHEY and SVGEGT. The CDR3 protein is CASSSDRDITGELFF. In DNA, the CDR3 is TGTGCCAGCAGTTCCGACAGGGATATCACCGGGGAGCTGTTTTTT.

The CDR3 DNA sequence: TGTGCCAGCAGCCAGGGTCCCGGGTCACCCCTCCACTTT. This gives the protein CASSQGPGSPLHF. J is TRBJ1-6 and V is TRBV3-1; D is ambiguous. Trimming left V 3 bases short and J 10 bases short, with 10 bases between. The CDR3 contains 13 residues. Germline V gene data show CDR1 as LGHDT and CDR2 as YNNKEL (reference sequence).

In this sample, this clonotype turned up a few times. The chain combines TRBV7-9 with TRBJ2-1, with TRBD1 matching 8 bases. The V gene end was trimmed by 5 bases and the J gene end by 4 bases; junction bases not matched to a gene: 7. The CDR3 is 15 amino acids. Germline CDR1 reads SEHNR; CDR2 reads FQNEAQ (reference sequence). The CDR3 DNA reads as TGTGCCAGCAGCACCAGACAGGGGTTTTACAATGAGCAGTTCTTC. Translating gives CASSTRQGFYNEQFF.

This clonotype was picked up a small number of times. The chain joins TRBV7-2 to TRBJ2-7, with no clear D. V lost 5 bases and J lost 0, with 11 bases in between. Per the germline V gene, CDR1 is SGHTA and CDR2 is FQGNSA. The CDR3 consists of 14 residues. The CDR3 coding sequence is TGTGCCAGCAGCCTAGATATCCGCTCCTACGAGCAGTACTTC. This encodes CASSLDIRSYEQYF.

There are many counts of this clonotype. This chain links TRBV6-2 or TRBV6-3 with TRBJ2-6; D remains ambiguous. Deletions cut 7 bases from V and 0 bases from J, with 13 bases between. This CDR3 region has 16 residues. Germline CDR1 is MNHEY and CDR2 is SVGEGT. CDR3 sequence (DNA): TGTGCCAGCAACCGAGGACCCAACTCTGGGGCCAACGTCCTGACTTTC. Translated, it gives CASNRGPNSGANVLTF.

A few counts support this clonotype. The rearrangement uses TRBV7-9 and TRBJ1-2, with D possibly being TRBD1 (6 bases). Trimming removed 7 bases at V and 7 bases at J, with 19 bases between. The CDR3 totals 14 residues. From germline, CDR1 is SEHNR and CDR2 FQNEAQ (reference sequence). The CDR3 reads CASIDMNRDSGYTF. CDR3 nucleotides: TGTGCCAGCATAGACATGAACAGGGATAGTGGCTACACCTTC.

This clonotype appeared a few times. The rearrangement joins TRBV19 to TRBJ2-5; 7 bases line up with TRBD2. V was pared by 5 bases and J by 0 bases, with 12 bases of the junction left unmatched. The CDR3 sequence is 17 residues long. The germline V gene has CDR1 LNHDA and CDR2 SQIVND (reference sequence). CDR3: CASSPDGPGGYQETQYF. CDR3 DNA sequence: TGTGCCAGTAGTCCCGATGGTCCCGGGGGGTACCAAGAGACCCAGTACTTC.

This sequence joins TRBV3-1 and TRBJ2-3; tentative D call: TRBD2 (6 bases). Germline V gives CDR1 LGHDT, CDR2 YNNKEL (reference sequence). The CDR3 consists of 16 residues. Trimming pared 6 bases from V and 1 base from J, leaving 17 bases between. This CDR3 is CASSRLQPGGTDTQYF. The CDR3, as DNA: TGTGCCAGCAGTCGATTACAACCGGGAGGCACAGATACGCAGTATTTT.

This clonotype was seen ten or more times. V is TRBV10-3 and J is TRBJ1-1; unclear D gene. The germline CDR1 and CDR2 sequences are ENHRY and SYGVKD. CDR3 length: 14 amino acids. V was clipped by 0 bases and J by 3 bases, with 8 bases between them. CDR3 sequence reads: CAISESYGYTEAFF. For the CDR3, the DNA is TGTGCCATCAGTGAGTCGTACGGCTACACTGAAGCTTTCTTT.

This clonotype appeared many times. The chain combines TRBV19 with TRBJ1-4, with 10 bases fitting TRBD1. Germline lookup yields CDR1 LNHDA and CDR2 SQIVND (reference sequence). CDR3 length: 13 residues. V lost 5 bases, J lost 8 bases, and 2 bases stayed unmatched. This chain's CDR3 is CASSDRGREKLFF. Here the CDR3 DNA reads TGTGCCAGTAGTGACAGGGGGCGGGAAAAACTGTTTTTT.

This clonotype was recorded a few times. The chain carries TRBV24-1 and TRBJ2-2, with 12 bases matching TRBD1. This CDR3 has 16 residues. Unmatched junction bases numbered 5, after V lost 4 bases and J lost 6 bases. In germline, CDR1 is KGHDR, CDR2 SFDVKD. CDR3 in amino acids: CATSDPGQGASGELFF. DNA of the CDR3: TGTGCCACCAGTGACCCGGGACAGGGGGCGTCCGGGGAGCTGTTTTTT.

This clonotype was observed a few times. The V and J genes are TRBV29-1 and TRBJ1-1; D perhaps matches TRBD1 (6 bases). Germline V gives CDR1 SQVTM, CDR2 ANQGSEA. The CDR3 covers 13 residues. V lost 7 bases to trimming and J lost 0 bases, with 12 bases between them. CDR3 amino acids: CSGIGQMNTEAFF. The CDR3 DNA follows: TGCAGCGGTATTGGACAGATGAACACTGAAGCTTTCTTT.

This clonotype was detected ten times or more. V gene TRBV2 combines with J gene TRBJ1-3; perhaps TRBD1 as D (5 bases). V lost 0 bases and J lost 4, with 10 bases in between. The CDR3 totals 15 residues. Germline CDR1 is SNHLY and CDR2 is FYNNEI. CDR3 sequence: CASSEARAGGNTIYF. CDR3 DNA: TGTGCCAGCAGTGAAGCCAGGGCCGGGGGAAACACCATATATTTT.

This chain uses TRBV19 with TRBJ2-5; D possibly uses TRBD1 or TRBD2 (5 bases each). CDR1 and CDR2 (germline): LNHDA, SQIVND (reference sequence). The CDR3 consists of 13 residues. The germline V and J ends were trimmed by 6 bases and 3 bases, with 11 bases remaining between them. CDR3 nucleotide sequence: TGTGCCAGTAGGGGCAGGGAGAAAGAGACCCAGTACTTC. Encoded protein: CASRGREKETQYF.

This clonotype was observed a few times. The chain couples TRBV5-6 to TRBJ2-1, with a tentative D call TRBD1 (6 bases). The CDR3 loop spans 13 amino acids. Germline V gene lookup returns CDR1 SGHDT and CDR2 YYEEEE. V was pared by 2 bases and J by 7 bases, with 10 bases between. CDR3 residues: CASSFGQSNEQFF. The CDR3 bases are TGTGCCAGCAGCTTCGGACAGTCTAATGAGCAGTTCTTC.

The sample holds a few counts of this clonotype. The chain has TRBV7-2 and TRBJ2-3; 9 bases are shared with TRBD1. Germline CDR1 is SGHTA and CDR2 is FQGNSA. J was trimmed by 2 bases and V by 1 base; bases with no gene match: 1. The CDR3 has 15 residues. DNA for the CDR3: TGTGCCAGCAGCTTAGGGGACAGGGACACAGATACGCAGTATTTT. Its translation is CASSLGDRDTDTQYF.

The table lists this clonotype with a few counts. The gene calls are TRBV13 and TRBJ1-3; TRBD1 matches 7 bases. Per germline, CDR1 PRHDT and CDR2 FYEKMQ (reference sequence). Trimming at V came to 4 bases and at J to 0 bases, leaving 3 bases not matched to a gene. The CDR3 length is 15 residues. CDR3 sequence: CASSSDRSSGNTIYF. In DNA form, the CDR3 reads TGTGCCAGCAGCTCGGACAGGAGCTCTGGAAACACCATATATTTT.

The gene calls are TRBV7-8 and TRBJ1-2; D uncertain. Trimming cost V 5 bases and J 1 base, with 20 bases left between them. The CDR3 is 17 residues long. CDR1 and CDR2 (germline): SGHVS, FQNEAQ. CDR3: CASSPLGDTVINYGYTF. In DNA, the CDR3 is TGTGCCAGCAGCCCCCTTGGTGACACCGTTATTAACTATGGCTACACCTTC.

The CDR3 is CASSHRTGNTGELFF. Written as DNA, the CDR3 is TGTGCCAGCAGTCATAGGACTGGAAACACCGGGGAGCTGTTTTTT. V gene TRBV27 combines with J gene TRBJ2-2; possible D gene TRBD2, 5 bases. The germline gives CDR1 MNHEY, CDR2 SMNVEV (reference sequence). The CDR3 extends over 15 amino acids. Between the trimmed V and J ends, which lost 5 bases and 2 bases, there was a span of 12 bases.

This clonotype occurred a few times. This rearrangement joins TRBV20-1 to TRBJ2-5, with TRBD2 as a possible D gene (6 bases). V shed 6 bases and J shed 2 bases, with 16 bases lying between them. The CDR3 is 14 amino acids. Germline V gene data show CDR1 as DFQATT and CDR2 as SNEGSKA (reference sequence). The CDR3 reads CSALAPGTQETQYF. The CDR3 nucleotides are TGCAGTGCCCTAGCGCCGGGAACACAAGAGACCCAGTACTTC.

This clonotype showed up just once. V gene TRBV29-1 combines with J gene TRBJ2-5; D may match TRBD1 or TRBD2 (5 bases each). CDR1 SQVTM and CDR2 ANQGSEA come from the germline V gene. CDR3 length: 13 amino acids. The V gene lost 4 bases and the J gene lost 2 bases, with 11 bases spanning the gap. The CDR3 DNA follows: TGCAGCGTTGCGGGACGGGAACAAGAGACCCAGTACTTC. It translates to CSVAGREQETQYF. Full variable domain (missing parts from reference TRBV29-1 and TRBJ2-5): SAVISQKPSRDICQRGTSLTIQCQVDSQVTMMFWYRQQPGQSLTLIATANQGSEATYESGFVIDKFPISRPNLTFSTLTVSNMSPEDSSIYLCSVAGREQETQYFGPGTRLLVL.

This clonotype turned up a few times. V and J are TRBV3-1 and TRBJ1-1; a weak D match, TRBD1 (5 bases). The CDR3 extends over 14 amino acids. Germline V gene lookup returns CDR1 LGHDT and CDR2 YNNKEL (reference sequence). The V gene lost 6 bases and the J gene lost 4 bases, with 15 bases spanning the gap. CDR3 nucleotide sequence: TGTGCCAGCAGACCCGCGGGGGGGGTCACTGAAGCTTTCTTT. Amino acid sequence: CASRPAGGVTEAFF.

The chain is built from TRBV12-3 or TRBV12-4 and TRBJ1-5; D unresolved. This CDR3 is 15 amino acids long. V was pared by 2 bases and J by 4 bases, with 12 bases between. The CDR3 here is CASSLMKGGNQPQHF. The CDR3 DNA reads as TGTGCCAGCAGTTTAATGAAGGGAGGTAATCAGCCCCAGCATTTT.

The J gene is TRBJ1-1, the V gene TRBV3-1, with unresolved D. Trimming removed 1 base at V and 5 bases at J, with 5 bases between. This CDR3 region has 12 residues. Per germline, CDR1 LGHDT and CDR2 YNNKEL (reference sequence). This chain's CDR3 is CASSQVQTEAFF. In DNA, the CDR3 is TGTGCCAGCAGCCAAGTACAGACTGAAGCTTTCTTT.

This sequence joins TRBV2 and TRBJ1-2; D is perhaps TRBD1 (5 bases). This CDR3 is built from 15 residues. Germline V gene lookup returns CDR1 SNHLY and CDR2 FYNNEI. V was cut by 1 base and J by 7 bases, with 16 bases left in between. CDR3 DNA sequence: TGTGCCAGCAGTGAAGTCCGGGGACGCGGGGGTGGCTACACCTTC. Residues: CASSEVRGRGGGYTF.

This chain uses TRBV29-1 with TRBJ1-1; D gene uncertain. Germline lookup yields CDR1 SQVTM and CDR2 ANQGSEA. V was shortened by 7 bases and J by 0 bases, with 6 bases between the two germline ends. There are 11 residues in the CDR3. CDR3 residues: CSGSLNTEAFF. The DNA of the CDR3 is TGCAGCGGATCATTGAACACTGAAGCTTTCTTT.